Each of the 31 T cell receptor beta chains below was sequenced from the same sample in a study of T-cell memory formation after mild COVID-19. TCRdb reanalysed the 5' RACE reads using MiXCR and keeps one entry per CDR3 protein. The table includes about 38,000 distinct CDR3 sequences, 10% to 12% detected once. The sample taken for sequencing was PBMCs or a T cell subset sorted from them (not recorded which). The receptors derive from a man aged 18 to 35 who had mild COVID-19 (a few samples of this study predate the infection). Cell type and time point are not known.

This clonotype was seen ten or more times. The chain joins TRBV5-5 to TRBJ1-5, with D uncertain. The V and J ends lost 1 base and 7 bases respectively, with 18 bases between them. The CDR3 has 16 amino acids. Germline CDR1 SGHKS, CDR2 YYEKEE (reference sequence). CDR3 loop: CASSLIVAARGQPQHF. In DNA form, the CDR3 reads TGTGCCAGCAGCTTGATTGTGGCAGCTCGAGGGCAGCCCCAGCATTTT. Together with reference TRBV5-5 and TRBJ1-5, the CDR3 gives the full variable domain: DAGVTQSPTHLIKTRGQQVTLRCSPISGHKSVSWYQQVLGQGPQFIFQYYEKEERGRGNFPDRFSARQFPNYSSELNVNALLLGDSALYLCASSLIVAARGQPQHFGDGTRLSIL.

This clonotype occurred many times. The chain uses TRBV12-3 or TRBV12-4 and TRBJ1-2; the match to TRBD1 covers 11 bases. This CDR3 spans 14 amino acids. Unmatched junction bases numbered 6, after V lost 5 bases and J lost 7 bases. The CDR3 protein is CASSRDRGKGGYTF. The CDR3 nucleotides are TGTGCCAGCAGTCGGGACAGGGGGAAAGGTGGCTACACCTTC.

This clonotype was seen a handful of times. The V gene is TRBV27, the J gene TRBJ2-3; D may be TRBD2 (5 bases). The germline V gene has CDR1 MNHEY and CDR2 SMNVEV (reference sequence). Trimming cost V 2 bases and J 6 bases, with 15 bases left between them. There are 15 residues in the CDR3. The CDR3 nucleotides read TGTGCCAGCAGTTTAGTTGGCCTAGCAACCGATACGCAGTATTTT. Its translation: CASSLVGLATDTQYF.

This sequence joins TRBV6-6 and TRBJ2-1; 14 nucleotides line up with TRBD2. The CDR3 loop spans 17 amino acids. J was trimmed by 4 bases and V by 0 bases; bases with no gene match: 2. Per the germline V gene, CDR1 is MNHNY and CDR2 is SVGAGI (reference sequence). The CDR3 DNA reads TGTGCCAGCAGTTACTCGGGACTAGCGGGAGTGTACAATGAGCAGTTCTTC. Its translation is CASSYSGLAGVYNEQFF.

This clonotype showed up many times. The rearrangement uses TRBV7-2 and TRBJ2-7; 7 bases are shared with TRBD2. Germline CDR1 is SGHTA and CDR2 is FQGNSA. V dropped 3 bases and J dropped 5; count of bases not matched to a gene: 7. The CDR3 length is 14 residues. The CDR3 region has the DNA TGTGCCAGCAGCTTCGGGCGGGGGTACCACGAGCAGTACTTC. Protein product: CASSFGRGYHEQYF.

This clonotype was seen many times. V and J are TRBV11-2 and TRBJ2-5, with 7 nucleotides matching TRBD1. The CDR3 has 15 residues. The germline CDR1 and CDR2 sequences are SGHAT and FQNNGV. Trimming took 5 bases from V and 1 from J; bases not matched to a gene: 7. The CDR3 loop is CASSDRRDSQETQYF. The CDR3 DNA sequence: TGTGCCAGCAGCGATAGAAGGGACAGCCAAGAGACCCAGTACTTC.

Many counts were recorded for this clonotype. The chain has TRBV5-5 and TRBJ1-4; D is uncertain. The CDR3 length is 14 residues. Germline CDR1 SGHKS, CDR2 YYEKEE (reference sequence). Between the trimmed V and J ends, which lost 2 bases and 8 bases, there was a span of 13 bases. DNA of the CDR3: TGTGCCAGCAGCTTAGAGGGAGTCGGCGAAAAACTGTTTTTT. Its translation is CASSLEGVGEKLFF.

V is TRBV12-3 or TRBV12-4 and J is TRBJ2-5; tentative D call: TRBD2 (5 bases). V lost 1 base to trimming and J lost 5 bases, with 14 bases between them. This CDR3 has 15 amino acids. The CDR3 spells CASSLVPLASETQYF. The CDR3 region has the DNA TGTGCCAGCAGTTTAGTCCCCTTAGCGTCGGAGACCCAGTACTTC.

This clonotype was picked up many times. The CDR3 coding sequence is TGTGCCAGCAGCTTGGGATTGGGCCATGAAAAACTGTTTTTT. Translation: CASSLGLGHEKLFF. The chain uses TRBV5-5 and TRBJ1-4; D unclear. CDR3 length: 14 residues. The germline gives CDR1 SGHKS, CDR2 YYEKEE (reference sequence). The ends were cut back, 0 bases at V and 6 bases at J, with 9 bases in the middle.

This clonotype was seen many times. V is TRBV5-6 and J is TRBJ2-3, with TRBD2 as a possible D gene (7 bases). The ends were cut back, 2 bases at V and 3 bases at J, with 13 bases in the middle. Germline CDR1 is SGHDT and CDR2 is YYEEEE. CDR3 length equals 15 residues. The CDR3, as DNA: TGTGCCAGCAGCTTCGACAGGCGGGGGACAGATACGCAGTATTTT. This translates into CASSFDRRGTDTQYF.

This clonotype was picked up a small number of times. The V gene is TRBV19, the J gene TRBJ2-5; D is possibly TRBD1 (6 bases). Trimming took 3 bases from V and 2 from J, leaving 13 bases between them. The CDR3 has 15 residues. The V gene's germline CDR1 is LNHDA and CDR2 SQIVND (reference sequence). CDR3 in amino acids: CASSISGTTQETQYF. The CDR3 coding sequence is TGTGCCAGTAGTATTTCCGGGACAACTCAAGAGACCCAGTACTTC.

The table lists this clonotype with a few counts. The genes are TRBV18 and TRBJ2-1, with 7 bases lining up with TRBD2. From germline, CDR1 is KGHSH and CDR2 LQKENI. Losses at the gene ends were 3 bases for V and 9 bases for J; bases not matched to a gene: 8. This CDR3 region has 14 residues. The CDR3 coding sequence is TGTGCCAGCTCACCCGTCAGCGGGGAAGTTGAGCAGTTCTTC. This sequence encodes CASSPVSGEVEQFF.

This clonotype was recorded only once. One end of the junction is discordant with germline, which a read error may explain. V and J are TRBV7-9 and TRBJ2-3, with 7 bases lining up with TRBD2. Germline CDR1 is SEHNR and CDR2 is FQNEAQ (reference sequence). CDR3 length: 15 residues. CDR3 in amino acids: CASTPKGTNTDTKYF. CDR3 DNA: TGTGCCAGCACCCCCAAGGGGACTAACACAGATACGAAGTATTTT.

This clonotype was counted at least ten times. CDR3 sequence (DNA): TGTGCCAGCAGGGTCCGGGTGACCGCTGAAGCTTTCTTT. The encoded protein is CASRVRVTAEAFF. The rearrangement joins TRBV2 to TRBJ1-1; D gene ambiguous. The length of the CDR3 is 13 residues. Per germline, CDR1 SNHLY and CDR2 FYNNEI. V was pared by 6 bases and J by 6 bases, with 14 bases between.

The chain carries TRBV7-9 and TRBJ2-7; D perhaps matches TRBD1 (7 bases). The CDR3 totals 15 residues. The germline V gene encodes CDR1 SEHNR and CDR2 FQNEAQ (reference sequence). Trimming removed 5 bases at V and 5 bases at J, with 19 bases between. The CDR3 sequence: CASSQGGRMGHEQYF. CDR3 sequence (DNA): TGTGCCAGCAGCCAGGGGGGCAGGATGGGCCACGAGCAGTACTTC. Variable domain in full (rest from reference TRBV7-9 and TRBJ2-7): DTGVSQNPRHKITKRGQNVTFRCDPISEHNRLYWYRQTLGQGPEFLTYFQNEAQLEKSRLLSDRFSAERPKGSFSTLEIQRTEQGDSAMYLCASSQGGRMGHEQYFGPGTRLTVT.

This clonotype appeared many times. The J gene is TRBJ2-1, the V gene TRBV7-9; 8 bases map to TRBD2. V gave up 6 bases and J gave up 6 bases; unmatched junction bases: 10. Germline V gene lookup returns CDR1 SEHNR and CDR2 FQNEAQ (reference sequence). The CDR3 extends over 15 amino acids. The CDR3 reads CASSSTSGYSNEQFF. As DNA, the CDR3 is TGTGCCAGCAGTTCTACTAGCGGATATTCCAATGAGCAGTTCTTC. The full variable domain, completed using reference TRBV7-9 and TRBJ2-1, is DTGVSQNPRHKITKRGQNVTFRCDPISEHNRLYWYRQTLGQGPEFLTYFQNEAQLEKSRLLSDRFSAERPKGSFSTLEIQRTEQGDSAMYLCASSSTSGYSNEQFFGPGTRLTVL.

This clonotype occurred a few times. The chain combines TRBV14 with TRBJ2-3, with 8 bases lining up with TRBD2. CDR3 length: 16 residues. Germline CDR1 SGHDN, CDR2 FVKESK. J lost 4 bases, V lost 4 bases, and 10 bases had no gene match. CDR3 nucleotides: TGTGCCAGCAGCCCTACTAGCGGCCCCGGCGCAGATACGCAGTATTTT. This translates into CASSPTSGPGADTQYF.

With respect to this clonotype: This may stem from a read error, because a much larger clone lies one nucleotide away. This chain joins TRBV7-2 and TRBJ2-3; D is perhaps TRBD2 (5 bases). V was shortened by 5 bases and J by 3 bases, with 15 bases between the two germline ends. This CDR3 is 15 amino acids long. The germline V gene encodes CDR1 SGHTA and CDR2 FQGNSA. CDR3 amino acids: CASSPNGGGTDTQYF. CDR3 sequence (DNA): TGTGCCAGCAGCCCCAATGGAGGTGGGACAGATACGCAGTATTTT.

The DNA of the CDR3 is TGTGCCAGCAGCCAAGTTGGAAACTCCTACAATGAGCAGTTCTTC. Amino acid sequence: CASSQVGNSYNEQFF. This rearrangement joins TRBV3-1 to TRBJ2-1; D gene unclear. This CDR3 region has 15 residues. V lost 1 base and J 0 bases, leaving 7 bases between the germline ends. Germline CDR1 LGHDT, CDR2 YNNKEL (reference sequence).

This sequence joins TRBV4-1 and TRBJ2-1; D remains ambiguous. Germline CDR1 is MGHRA and CDR2 is YSYEKL. Trimming removed 0 bases from V and 8 bases from J, with 14 bases in between. The CDR3 loop spans 15 amino acids. CDR3 residues: CASSQEFSWDYEQFF. The CDR3 DNA is TGCGCCAGCAGCCAAGAGTTTTCCTGGGATTATGAGCAGTTCTTC.

The V gene is TRBV5-1, the J gene TRBJ2-5; D unresolved. The CDR3 spans 13 residues. The V gene lost 4 bases and the J gene lost 5 bases, with 12 bases spanning the gap. CDR1 SGHRS and CDR2 YFSETQ come from the germline V gene. The CDR3 spells CASSPGHVETQYF. CDR3 DNA: TGCGCCAGCAGCCCGGGCCACGTTGAGACCCAGTACTTC.

This clonotype showed up many times. This chain links TRBV5-6 with TRBJ2-7; D remains unclear. The CDR3 runs 11 residues. The germline V gene encodes CDR1 SGHDT and CDR2 YYEEEE. Trimming stripped 2 bases from V and 3 bases from J, with 3 bases between. CDR3 bases: TGTGCCAGCAGCTTTGACTACGAGCAGTACTTC. This codes for CASSFDYEQYF. The variable domain in full, with the rest retrieved from reference TRBV5-6 and TRBJ2-7, is DAGVTQSPTHLIKTRGQQVTLRCSPKSGHDTVSWYQQALGQGPQFIFQYYEEEERQRGNFPDRFSGHQFPNYSSELNVNALLLGDSALYLCASSFDYEQYFGPGTRLTVT.

This clonotype came up many times. V gene TRBV10-2 combines with J gene TRBJ1-1; a weak D match, TRBD1 (5 bases). Trimming removed 2 bases from V and 4 bases from J, with 17 bases in between. The length of the CDR3 is 16 residues. Germline lookup yields CDR1 WSHSY and CDR2 SAAADI. CDR3 in DNA: TGCGCCAGCAGTGAGGCGCAGGGACCGGCGACCACTGAAGCTTTCTTT. Translation: CASSEAQGPATTEAFF.

This clonotype was found many times. The CDR3 loop is CASSRTQGNQPQHF. The DNA of the CDR3 is TGCGCCAGCAGCCGCACACAGGGGAACCAGCCCCAGCATTTT. V and J are TRBV4-1 and TRBJ1-5; 7 bases match TRBD1. V was pared by 4 bases and J by 7 bases, with 7 bases of the junction left unmatched. The CDR3 is 14 amino acids. Germline CDR1 reads MGHRA; CDR2 reads YSYEKL.

There are many counts of this clonotype. The V call is TRBV4-2, the J call TRBJ1-5; D is unclear. Trimming took 5 bases from V and 4 from J, leaving 15 bases between them. The CDR3 covers 15 residues. The V gene's germline CDR1 is LGHNA and CDR2 YNFKEQ. The CDR3 sequence is CASSYKVQVNQPQHF. The CDR3 nucleotides read TGTGCCAGCAGCTACAAGGTTCAGGTAAATCAGCCCCAGCATTTT.

Concerning this clonotype: Just one base apart from a much larger clone, this may be a read error. The genes are TRBV14 and TRBJ2-2; D remains unclear. The V and J ends lost 4 bases and 7 bases respectively, with 16 bases between them. The CDR3 is 15 residues long. In germline, CDR1 is SGHDN, CDR2 FVKESK. CDR3 DNA sequence: TGTGCCAGCAGCCTAGAATATGGACGGAGCGGGGAGCTGTTTTTT. Its translation is CASSLEYGRSGELFF.

This clonotype was detected many times. The chain employs TRBV28 and TRBJ1-2; 7 bases align to TRBD1. J lost 0 bases, V lost 3 bases, and 4 bases had no gene match. Germline CDR1 and CDR2: MDHEN and SYDVKM. This CDR3 comprises 15 residues. CDR3: CASSFRGRPNYGYTF. The CDR3 nucleotides read TGTGCCAGCAGTTTCAGGGGGAGGCCTAACTATGGCTACACCTTC.

This clonotype was counted ten times or more. The V and J genes are TRBV3-1 and TRBJ1-2; D possibly corresponds to TRBD1 (5 bases). The CDR3 contains 13 residues. Trimming left V 6 bases short and J 4 bases short, with 12 bases between. CDR1 is LGHDT, CDR2 YNNKEL, per germline (reference sequence). The CDR3 region has the DNA TGTGCCAGCAGTCAGCAGGGAAGCTATGGCTACACCTTC. The encoded protein is CASSQQGSYGYTF.

This clonotype was found a few times. V is TRBV11-2 and J is TRBJ1-4; D gene ambiguous. The CDR3 spans 16 residues. CDR1 and CDR2 from the germline V gene are SGHAT and FQNNGV. The V gene lost 0 bases and the J gene lost 0 bases, with 8 bases spanning the gap. The CDR3 nucleotides are TGTGCCAGCAGCTTAGATCTCTATGCAACTAATGAAAAACTGTTTTTT. It codes for CASSLDLYATNEKLFF.

This clonotype was observed at least ten times. The J gene is TRBJ2-6, the V gene TRBV18; 7 nucleotides line up with TRBD1. Germline trimming cut 3 bases from V and 2 bases from J; bases unmatched to any gene: 1. Germline values: CDR1 KGHSH, CDR2 LQKENI. This CDR3 region has 15 residues. The CDR3 reads CASSPGQTGANVLTF. CDR3 DNA: TGTGCCAGCTCACCGGGACAGACTGGGGCCAACGTCCTGACTTTC.

This clonotype appeared many times. The V call is TRBV7-3, the J call TRBJ1-4, with TRBD1 as a possible D gene (5 bases). CDR3 size: 13 residues. Trimming shortened V by 3 bases and J by 11 bases, and 13 bases separated the two germline ends. Germline CDR1 is SGHTA and CDR2 is FQGTGA. The CDR3: CASSFRRGGKLFF. The CDR3 nucleotides are TGTGCCAGCAGCTTCCGGAGGGGCGGGAAACTGTTTTTT.